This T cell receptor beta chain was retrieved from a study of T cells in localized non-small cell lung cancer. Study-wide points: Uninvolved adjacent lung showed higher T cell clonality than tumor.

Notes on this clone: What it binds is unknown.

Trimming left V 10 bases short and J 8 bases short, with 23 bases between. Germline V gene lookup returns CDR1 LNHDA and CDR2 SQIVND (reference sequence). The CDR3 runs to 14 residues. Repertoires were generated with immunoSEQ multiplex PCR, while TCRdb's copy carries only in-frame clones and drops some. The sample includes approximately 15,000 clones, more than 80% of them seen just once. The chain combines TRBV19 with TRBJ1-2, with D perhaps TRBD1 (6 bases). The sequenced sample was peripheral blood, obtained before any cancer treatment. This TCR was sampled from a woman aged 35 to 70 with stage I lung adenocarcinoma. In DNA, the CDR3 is TGTGCCATCTCAACCACAGGGTTTTCGTCCGGCTACACCTTC. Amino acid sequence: CAISTTGFSSGYTF.